The 24 T cell receptor beta chains listed next were all sequenced from one sample in a study of human T cells and chemical hapten exposure. Within the library, unique molecular identifiers were attached to each individual cDNA molecule. TCRdb itself ran the reads through MiXCR, one entry per CDR3 protein. This table has 95,000 to 150,000 distinct CDR3 sequences, over 6.5% appearing once. The study extracted total RNA from unfractionated whole blood. The sample comprised whole blood. The receptors come from a human donor in good health. Some clones in this sample may be carry-over from other donors' samples.

The table lists this clonotype with a few counts. The chain couples TRBV27 to TRBJ1-6; 10 nucleotides agree with TRBD1. Germline CDR1 is MNHEY and CDR2 is SMNVEV (reference sequence). V shed 4 bases, J shed 6 bases, and the junction held 6 bases outside the gene matches. The CDR3 length is 16 residues. CDR3 sequence reads: CASSSVTGGVNSPLHF. For the CDR3, the DNA is TGTGCCAGCAGTTCAGTGACAGGGGGCGTTAATTCACCCCTCCACTTT.

This clonotype was counted many times. This chain links TRBV2 with TRBJ1-4, with a weak D call TRBD1 (5 bases). V was pared by 5 bases and J by 4 bases, with 8 bases between. The CDR3 contains 13 residues. Germline V gives CDR1 SNHLY, CDR2 FYNNEI. CDR3: CASSRGNNEKLFF. The CDR3 DNA reads TGTGCCAGCAGTCGGGGGAATAATGAAAAACTGTTTTTT.

V and J are TRBV6-6 and TRBJ1-2; 8 bases agree with TRBD1. Germline V gene data show CDR1 as MNHNY and CDR2 as SVGAGI (reference sequence). The CDR3 loop spans 15 amino acids. The V segment lost 4 bases and the J segment 4 bases; nucleotides outside the gene matches: 8. The CDR3 coding sequence is TGTGCCAGCAGTTCCCCGGACAGGGCTCGCTATGGCTACACCTTC. Translated, it gives CASSSPDRARYGYTF.

The chain combines TRBV10-3 with TRBJ1-5; no clear D gene. The V gene's germline CDR1 is ENHRY and CDR2 SYGVKD. This CDR3 is 18 amino acids long. The ends were cut back, 3 bases at V and 0 bases at J, with 18 bases in the middle. The CDR3 spells CAISEVESRFASNQPQHF. CDR3 sequence (DNA): TGTGCCATCAGTGAAGTGGAAAGCCGATTCGCTAGCAATCAGCCCCAGCATTTT.

This clonotype was counted only a few times. The chain is built from TRBV27 and TRBJ2-7; no clear D gene. This CDR3 spans 14 amino acids. V lost 2 bases, J lost 2 bases, and 10 bases lay in between. Germline loops: CDR1 MNHEY, CDR2 SMNVEV (reference sequence). DNA of the CDR3: TGTGCCAGCAGTTTACAAAAGACCCCCTACGAGCAGTACTTC. It yields the protein CASSLQKTPYEQYF.

This chain uses TRBV6-2 or TRBV6-3 with TRBJ1-5; D gene uncertain. Trimming removed 5 bases from V and 7 bases from J, with 15 bases in between. The germline V gene has CDR1 MNHEY and CDR2 SVGEGT. There are 14 residues in the CDR3. The CDR3 loop reads CASSLLNGLQPQHF. The CDR3 region has the DNA TGTGCCAGCAGTCTTCTGAACGGTTTGCAGCCCCAGCATTTT.

This clonotype was counted ten times or more. The rearrangement uses TRBV12-5 and TRBJ2-5, with 12 bases matching TRBD2. J was trimmed by 3 bases and V by 4 bases; bases with no gene match: 6. The germline gives CDR1 LGHNT, CDR2 FRNRAP. The CDR3 totals 16 residues. Here the CDR3 reads CASGYPTSGGKETQYF. The CDR3 DNA reads as TGTGCTAGTGGTTATCCGACTAGCGGGGGAAAAGAGACCCAGTACTTC.

Note on this clonotype: This may be a read error: a much more frequent sequence differs by one nucleotide. The chain has TRBV7-6 and TRBJ1-5; unclear D gene. Trimming left V 5 bases short and J 5 bases short, with 13 bases between. The CDR3 totals 14 residues. CDR1 SGHVS and CDR2 FNYEAQ come from the germline V gene. The CDR3 DNA sequence: TGTGCCAGCAGCCCCGACGGCACCGATCAGCCCCAGCATTTT. It specifies CASSPDGTDQPQHF.

This clonotype was recorded many times. This chain joins TRBV6-2 or TRBV6-3 and TRBJ1-5, with a tentative D call TRBD1 (6 bases). CDR1 is MNHEY and CDR2 is SVGEGT in the germline V gene. The length of the CDR3 is 14 residues. Trimming removed 2 bases from V and 6 bases from J, with 11 bases in between. Here the CDR3 DNA reads TGTGCCAGCAGTTACCCAGGGGTCTCTCAGCCCCAGCATTTT. It specifies CASSYPGVSQPQHF.

This rearrangement joins TRBV25-1 to TRBJ2-7; D remains unclear. Germline CDR1 reads MGHDK; CDR2 reads SYGVNS. The CDR3 has 12 residues. V lost 4 bases and J lost 4, with 8 bases in between. The CDR3: CASSGMGYEQYF. The CDR3, as DNA: TGTGCCAGCAGTGGAATGGGTTACGAGCAGTACTTC.

This clonotype was detected a few times. This chain connects TRBV5-1 to TRBJ2-2; TRBD1 might be the D (7 bases). The germline V gene encodes CDR1 SGHRS and CDR2 YFSETQ. Trimming stripped 4 bases from V and 5 bases from J, with 21 bases between. This CDR3 has 17 residues. The CDR3 coding sequence is TGCGCCAGCAGCCTTAACGGGGGACGACAGGGTACCGGGGAGCTGTTTTTT. It encodes CASSLNGGRQGTGELFF.

The chain has TRBV7-6 and TRBJ2-1; 14 bases map to TRBD2. Per germline, CDR1 SGHVS and CDR2 FNYEAQ. The CDR3 is 20 amino acids. Losses at the gene ends were 5 bases for V and 0 bases for J; bases not matched to a gene: 12. CDR3 in amino acids: CASSLPGTSGRRGSYNEQFF. Written as DNA, the CDR3 is TGTGCCAGCAGCCTCCCCGGGACTAGCGGGAGACGGGGCTCCTACAATGAGCAGTTCTTC.

This clonotype was observed at least ten times. The chain couples TRBV11-2 to TRBJ2-7; 8 bases are a match to TRBD1. The CDR3 runs to 14 residues. V shed 4 bases, J shed 5 bases, and the junction held 7 bases outside the gene matches. Germline CDR1 and CDR2: SGHAT and FQNNGV. In DNA, the CDR3 is TGTGCCAGCAGCTCCCCCGACAGGGGCCACGAGCAGTACTTC. It encodes CASSSPDRGHEQYF.

This clonotype was recorded a few times. DNA for the CDR3: TGTGCCAGTAGTAGCACTAGCGGGAGTTTGGAGACCCAGTACTTC. This translates into CASSSTSGSLETQYF. V gene TRBV19 combines with J gene TRBJ2-5; the match to TRBD2 covers 11 bases. This CDR3 has 15 residues. Germline V gene lookup returns CDR1 LNHDA and CDR2 SQIVND (reference sequence). V shed 4 bases and J 5 bases; nucleotides not matched to a gene: 6.

This clonotype appeared many times. The CDR3 sequence: CSANPAQGGGGANVLTF. The CDR3 coding sequence is TGCAGTGCAAACCCAGCCCAAGGCGGCGGCGGGGCCAACGTCCTGACTTTC. This chain connects TRBV20-1 to TRBJ2-6; D not certain. Germline CDR1 is DFQATT and CDR2 is SNEGSKA (reference sequence). There are 17 residues in the CDR3. The V gene lost 6 bases and the J gene lost 4 bases, with 22 bases spanning the gap.

This clonotype has just a few counts. The chain has TRBV6-4 and TRBJ2-3; TRBD2 matches at 10 bases. Germline V gene sequence: CDR1 MRHNA, CDR2 SNTAGT. The CDR3 loop spans 15 amino acids. The V and J ends lost 3 bases and 2 bases, in that order; junction bases with no gene match: 2. The CDR3 nucleotides read TGTGCCAGCAGTGAAAGCGGGGGGGCCACAGATACGCAGTATTTT. This gives the protein CASSESGGATDTQYF.

This clonotype was observed many times. The chain recombines TRBV6-2 or TRBV6-3 with TRBJ2-7, with a possible D match to TRBD1 (6 bases). Germline V gene lookup returns CDR1 MNHEY and CDR2 SVGEGT. CDR3 length equals 14 residues. V was shortened by 2 bases and J by 4 bases, with 12 bases between the two germline ends. This chain's CDR3 is CASSYDRSTYEQYF. The CDR3 bases are TGTGCCAGCAGTTACGACAGGTCGACGTACGAGCAGTACTTC.

This clonotype was counted at least ten times. The chain links TRBV6-5 to TRBJ1-2; TRBD1 matches at 7 bases. Germline CDR1 MNHEY, CDR2 SVGAGI. The CDR3 consists of 14 residues. After removal of 2 bases from V and 4 bases from J, the junction contained 4 bases not matched to a gene. The CDR3 DNA reads TGTGCCAGCAGTTACGACAGGGCGCCCTATGGCTACACCTTC. It yields the protein CASSYDRAPYGYTF.

This clonotype was detected many times. Compared with germline, one end of the junction differs, possibly owing to a read error. This sequence joins TRBV11-2 and TRBJ1-5; D might be TRBD1 (6 bases). CDR3 size: 14 residues. From germline, CDR1 is SGHAT and CDR2 FQNNGV. The CDR3 nucleotides read TGTGCCAGCAGTTTAGGGGGGCGGAATCAGCCCCAGCATTTT. Residues: CASSLGGRNQPQHF.

This clonotype was seen repeatedly, ten times or more. The gene calls are TRBV20-1 and TRBJ2-2, with a tentative D call TRBD2 (5 bases). This CDR3 comprises 11 residues. Between the trimmed V and J ends, which lost 7 bases and 6 bases, there was a span of 9 bases. The germline CDR1 and CDR2 sequences are DFQATT and SNEGSKA (reference sequence). The CDR3 DNA sequence: TGCAGTGTTCCCGGGGCCGGGGAGCTGTTTTTT. This sequence encodes CSVPGAGELFF.

There are a few counts of this clonotype. CDR3 region: CASSLAPGTGNQPQHF. For the CDR3, the DNA is TGTGCCAGCAGCTTAGCCCCCGGGACAGGAAATCAGCCCCAGCATTTT. This rearrangement joins TRBV7-9 to TRBJ1-5; TRBD1 agrees at 8 bases. The CDR3 covers 16 residues. Trimming removed 0 bases from V and 4 bases from J; junction bases left unmatched: 5. Germline loops: CDR1 SEHNR, CDR2 FQNEAQ (reference sequence).

This clonotype was counted at least ten times. The genes are TRBV6-4 and TRBJ2-1; a possible D gene is TRBD1 (6 bases). The CDR3 has 13 residues. Per the germline V gene, CDR1 is MRHNA and CDR2 is SNTAGT. Deletions cut 2 bases from V and 5 bases from J, with 7 bases between. CDR3 nucleotide sequence: TGTGCCAGCAGTGACCGGGACAACAATGAGCAGTTCTTC. Its translation is CASSDRDNNEQFF.

This clonotype was seen a few times. The J gene is TRBJ1-4, the V gene TRBV7-9; 8 bases are shared with TRBD1. The CDR3 covers 15 residues. Germline-derived CDR1 and CDR2 are SEHNR and FQNEAQ (reference sequence). After removal of 4 bases from V and 6 bases from J, the junction contained 7 bases not matched to a gene. This CDR3 reads CASSWTGRRDEKLFF. CDR3 nucleotide sequence: TGTGCCAGCAGCTGGACAGGGAGGCGAGATGAAAAACTGTTTTTT.

This clonotype was seen only a few times. V and J are TRBV5-6 and TRBJ2-1, with 11 bases identical to TRBD2. This CDR3 is 16 amino acids long. The V gene's germline CDR1 is SGHDT and CDR2 YYEEEE. Germline trimming cut 3 bases from V and 8 bases from J; bases unmatched to any gene: 10. CDR3 loop: CASSSKMGLAVDEQFF. DNA of the CDR3: TGTGCCAGCAGCTCTAAAATGGGACTAGCGGTAGATGAGCAGTTCTTC.